Listed below are T cell receptor beta chains from one sample, sequenced in a study of human T cells and chemical hapten exposure. One entry per CDR3 protein, called by TCRdb with MiXCR from the 5' RACE reads. Of about 81,000 distinct CDR3 sequences in the sample, approximately 7.7% were seen once. The receptors derive from a male donor in good health. CDR3s include the opening cysteine and the closing phenylalanine or tryptophan. The D gene is left open where the match is weak. A row's size may be missing; if present it is once, few, many or a size class.

TRBV19	NA	TRBJ1-4	13	NA	CASSIDGLKRLFF	TGTGCCAGTAGTATAGACGGATTGAAGCGACTGTTTTTT
TRBV2	many	TRBJ1-5	14	NA	CASRYVQGGQPQHF	TGTGCCAGCAGATACGTACAGGGCGGTCAGCCCCAGCATTTT
TRBV29-1	NA	TRBJ2-2	13	NA	CSVSISDTGELFF	TGCAGCGTATCTATTAGCGACACCGGGGAGCTGTTTTTT
TRBV7-2	NA	TRBJ2-5	15	NA	CASSLMSGHQETQYF	TGTGCCAGCAGCTTAATGAGCGGACACCAAGAGACCCAGTACTTC
TRBV6-2/TRBV6-3	NA	TRBJ2-5	19	TRBD1	CASSYADGGDRPGGETQYF	TGTGCCAGCAGTTACGCAGACGGGGGCGACAGGCCAGGGGGCGAGACCCAGTACTTC
TRBV29-1	NA	TRBJ1-5	13	TRBD1	CSVGQGADQPQHF	TGCAGCGTTGGACAGGGGGCCGATCAGCCCCAGCATTTT
TRBV13	NA	TRBJ2-2	14	NA	CASSPNRVTGELFF	TGTGCCAGCAGCCCTAACAGGGTAACCGGGGAGCTGTTTTTT
TRBV6-2/TRBV6-3	few	TRBJ2-5	17	TRBD2	CASSSGLAGKSQETQYF	TGTGCCAGCAGCTCGGGACTAGCGGGGAAATCCCAAGAGACCCAGTACTTC
TRBV9	NA	TRBJ2-2	18	NA	CASSVELWRREVPGELFF	TGTGCCAGCAGCGTAGAATTGTGGCGACGGGAAGTGCCCGGGGAGCTGTTTTTT
TRBV7-2	few	TRBJ2-1	11	NA	CASSLGREWFF	TGTGCCAGCAGCTTAGGTCGGGAGTGGTTCTTC
TRBV6-1	NA	TRBJ2-1	14	TRBD2	CASSEGGGYNEQFF	TGTGCCAGCAGTGAAGGGGGGGGGTACAATGAGCAGTTCTTC
TRBV12-3/TRBV12-4	many	TRBJ2-3	14	TRBD2	CASSFGSSGDTQYF	TGTGCCAGCAGTTTCGGGTCTAGCGGGGATACGCAGTATTTT
TRBV5-1	many	TRBJ2-4	18	TRBD2	CASSFGRLAGDMKNIQYF	TGCGCCAGCAGCTTCGGTCGGCTAGCGGGAGATATGAAAAACATTCAGTACTTC